This T cell receptor (beta chain) was captured in a study of blood T cell repertoires in COVID-19. About the research overall: Samples representing acute and convalescent COVID-19 were sourced from the United States, Italy and Spain. The cDNA or gDNA used as material had been derived from T cells, B-cell-depleted T cells, or PBMCs.

The CDR3 is 15 residues long. The V and J ends lost 2 bases and 2 bases respectively, with 13 bases between them. The germline V gene has CDR1 SGHRS and CDR2 YFSETQ. Produced via immunoSEQ multiplex PCR; TCRdb's table is partial and in-frame only. The repertoire has 280,000 or so clones, 89% of them found once; the top ten carry roughly 2.9%. Enrollees, about 18 to 95 years old, lived in 24 US areas. Assignments of participants to cohorts depended upon their own reported clinical history. The clonotype was recovered from a woman aged 50 to 60 who had been exposed to COVID-19. The chain employs TRBV5-1 and TRBJ2-5; D call uncertain. Sequencing input: PBMCs or T cells enriched from blood (not recorded which). Written as DNA, the CDR3 is TGCGCCAGCAGCTTTACTACTGATATACAAGAGACCCAGTACTTC. Translation: CASSFTTDIQETQYF. The full variable domain, rest sourced from reference TRBV5-1 and TRBJ2-5, is KAGVTQTPRYLIKTRGQQVTLSCSPISGHRSVSWYQQTPGQGLQFLFEYFSETQRNKGNFPGRFSGRQFSNSRSEMNVSTLELGDSALYLCASSFTTDIQETQYFGPGTRLLVL.